This T cell receptor beta chain was sequenced for a study of Graves' ophthalmopathy and Graves' hyperthyroidism. At the level of the study: Before any treatment, peripheral blood was taken at the initial diagnosis.

Findings and caveats of the study: Clonotypes were expanded in thyroid at above 0.001 frequency, and most also appeared in blood. Both a roughly 65% sensitivity and a 72.22% specificity characterized the model's predictions of ophthalmopathy progression.

With 3 bases clipped from V and 5 bases from J, the junction kept 13 bases outside the gene matches. Germline assignment: CDR1 SGDLS and CDR2 YYNGEE. This CDR3 contains 16 residues. Additional autoimmune diseases, uncontrolled infections, pregnancy or lactation disqualified patients. For repertoire sequencing, the TCR beta CDR3 regions were amplified from RNA transcripts. The first-round RT-PCR employed HTBI primers together with the Qiagen OneStep RT-PCR kit. A multiplex PCR was then performed as the second round. TCRdb processed the multiplex PCR reads anew with MiXCR; each CDR3 protein has one entry. The top ten clones hold around 3% of a sample with about 640,000 distinct CDR3 sequences, approximately 39% of them seen once. This clonotype was seen repeatedly, ten times or more. The antigen remains undetermined.

Sequenced material: peripheral blood. V gene TRBV9 combines with J gene TRBJ2-5; 7 bases are a match to TRBD1. The receptor's source is an adult man with Graves' ophthalmopathy. The CDR3 sequence is CASSGHRRQGGETQYF. The CDR3 region has the DNA TGTGCCAGCAGCGGCCACCGACGACAGGGCGGGGAGACCCAGTACTTC. Full variable domain (outside the CDR3, taken from reference TRBV9 and TRBJ2-5): DSGVTQTPKHLITATGQRVTLRCSPRSGDLSVYWYQQSLDQGLQFLIQYYNGEERAKGNILERFSAQQFPDLHSELNLSSLELGDSALYFCASSGHRRQGGETQYFGPGTRLLVL.